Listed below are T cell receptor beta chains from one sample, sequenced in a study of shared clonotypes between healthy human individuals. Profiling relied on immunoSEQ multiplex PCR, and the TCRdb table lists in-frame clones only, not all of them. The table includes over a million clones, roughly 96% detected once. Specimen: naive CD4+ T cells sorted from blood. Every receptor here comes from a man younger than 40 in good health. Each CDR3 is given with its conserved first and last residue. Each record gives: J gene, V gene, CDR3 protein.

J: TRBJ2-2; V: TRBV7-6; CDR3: CASSLVLGTSGRANTGELFF
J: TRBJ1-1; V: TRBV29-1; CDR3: CSVTGPRGDTEAFF
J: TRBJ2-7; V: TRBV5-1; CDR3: CASSLGLAGVNPYEQYF
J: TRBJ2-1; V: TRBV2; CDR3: CASRDPGSSYNEQFF
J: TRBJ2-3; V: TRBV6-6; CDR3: CASSYSGLAADTQYF
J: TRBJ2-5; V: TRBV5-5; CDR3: CASSLNRGQTQYF
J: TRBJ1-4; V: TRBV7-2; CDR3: CASSFLDRPEKLFF
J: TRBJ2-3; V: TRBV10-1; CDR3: CASSPLAGFTDTQYF
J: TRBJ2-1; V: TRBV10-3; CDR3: CAISGAREGLNYNEQFF
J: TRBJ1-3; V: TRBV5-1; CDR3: CASNPGQGATLGNTIYF
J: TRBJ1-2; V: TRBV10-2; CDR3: CASSESGRQGPPRTF
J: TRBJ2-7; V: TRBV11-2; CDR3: CASSALLAGGVEQYF
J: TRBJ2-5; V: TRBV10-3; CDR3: CAISVWGGLAVQETQYF
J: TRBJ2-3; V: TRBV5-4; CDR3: CASSLDRGRTDTQYF
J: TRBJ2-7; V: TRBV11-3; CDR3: CASSTLGGEQYF
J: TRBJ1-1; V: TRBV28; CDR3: CASSLGMRRTAFF
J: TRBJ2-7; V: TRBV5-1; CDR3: CASSHGGTDYEQYF
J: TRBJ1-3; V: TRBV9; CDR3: CASSIDSSSGNTIYF
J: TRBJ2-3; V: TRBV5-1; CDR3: CASSMGLAESTDTQYF
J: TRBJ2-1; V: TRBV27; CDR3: CASSFRGRIEQFF
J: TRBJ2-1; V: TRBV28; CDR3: CASSPSGRVSYNEQFF
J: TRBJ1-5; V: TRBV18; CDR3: CASSQSPSNQPQHF
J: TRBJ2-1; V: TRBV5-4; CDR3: CASSLGGIVPYNEQFF
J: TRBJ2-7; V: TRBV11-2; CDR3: CASSPDPVRAYEQYF
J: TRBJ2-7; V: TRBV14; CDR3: CASSQDPAGPYEQYF
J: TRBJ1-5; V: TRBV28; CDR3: CASSFRRVLGQPQHF
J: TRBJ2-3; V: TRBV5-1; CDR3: CASSLGFPDTQYF
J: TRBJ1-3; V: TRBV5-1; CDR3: CASSSDGRSGNTIYF
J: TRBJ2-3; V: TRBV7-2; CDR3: CASSPAGTDFYTQYF